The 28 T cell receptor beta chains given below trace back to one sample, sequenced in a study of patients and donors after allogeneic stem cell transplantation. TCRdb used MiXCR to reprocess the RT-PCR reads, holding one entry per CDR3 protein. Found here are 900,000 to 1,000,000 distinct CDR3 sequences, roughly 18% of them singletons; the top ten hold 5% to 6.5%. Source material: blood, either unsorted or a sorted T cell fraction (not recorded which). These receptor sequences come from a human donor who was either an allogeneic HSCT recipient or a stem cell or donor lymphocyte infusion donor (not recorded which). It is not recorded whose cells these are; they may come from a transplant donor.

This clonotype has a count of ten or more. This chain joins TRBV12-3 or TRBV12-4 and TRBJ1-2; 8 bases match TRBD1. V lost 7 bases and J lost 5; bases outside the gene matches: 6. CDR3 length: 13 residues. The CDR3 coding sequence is TGTGCCAGCACCTCGGACAGGGTATATGGCTACACCTTC. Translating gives CASTSDRVYGYTF.

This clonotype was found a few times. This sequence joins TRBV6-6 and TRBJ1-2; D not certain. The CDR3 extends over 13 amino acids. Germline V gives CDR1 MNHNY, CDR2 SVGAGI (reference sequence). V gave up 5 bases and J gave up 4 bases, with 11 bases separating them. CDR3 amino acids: CASSTGRSYGYTF. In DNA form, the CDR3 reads TGTGCCAGCAGTACCGGACGGTCCTATGGCTACACCTTC.

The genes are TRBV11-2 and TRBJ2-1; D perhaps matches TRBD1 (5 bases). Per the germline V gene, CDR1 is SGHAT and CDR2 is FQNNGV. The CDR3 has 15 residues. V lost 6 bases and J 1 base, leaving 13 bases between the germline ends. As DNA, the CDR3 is TGTGCCAGCAGTTCGTATGACAGATCCTACAATGAGCAGTTCTTC. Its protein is CASSSYDRSYNEQFF.

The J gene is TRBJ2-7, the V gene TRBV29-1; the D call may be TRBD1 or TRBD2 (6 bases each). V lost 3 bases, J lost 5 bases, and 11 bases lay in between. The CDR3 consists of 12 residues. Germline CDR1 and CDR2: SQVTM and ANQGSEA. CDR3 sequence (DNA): TGCAGCGTTGAGGGGGGCGGCGACGAGCAGTACTTC. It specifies CSVEGGGDEQYF.

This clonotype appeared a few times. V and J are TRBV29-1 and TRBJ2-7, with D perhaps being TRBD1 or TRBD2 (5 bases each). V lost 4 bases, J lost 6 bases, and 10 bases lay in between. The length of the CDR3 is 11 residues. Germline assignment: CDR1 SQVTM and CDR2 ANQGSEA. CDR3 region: CSVGGTSEQYF. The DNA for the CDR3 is TGCAGCGTTGGAGGGACCTCCGAGCAGTACTTC.

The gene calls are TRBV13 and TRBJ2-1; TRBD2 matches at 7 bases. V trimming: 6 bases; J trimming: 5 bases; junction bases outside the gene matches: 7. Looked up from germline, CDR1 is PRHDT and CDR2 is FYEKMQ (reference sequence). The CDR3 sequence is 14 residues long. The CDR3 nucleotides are TGTGCCAGCAGTCCGGCGGGAGACCACAATGAGCAGTTCTTC. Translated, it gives CASSPAGDHNEQFF.

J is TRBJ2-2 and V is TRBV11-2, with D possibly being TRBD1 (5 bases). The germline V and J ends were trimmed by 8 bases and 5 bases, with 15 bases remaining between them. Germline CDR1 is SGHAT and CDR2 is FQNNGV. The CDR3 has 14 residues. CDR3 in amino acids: CASSPIRVTGELFF. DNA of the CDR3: TGTGCCAGCTCCCCCATCAGGGTTACCGGGGAGCTGTTTTTT.

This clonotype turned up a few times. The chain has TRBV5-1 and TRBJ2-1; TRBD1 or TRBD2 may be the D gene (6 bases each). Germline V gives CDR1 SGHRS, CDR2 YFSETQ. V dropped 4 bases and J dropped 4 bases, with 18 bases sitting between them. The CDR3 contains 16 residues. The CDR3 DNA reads TGCGCCAGCAGCGTGAGCCAGGGGACTGGGTACAATGAGCAGTTCTTC. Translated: CASSVSQGTGYNEQFF.

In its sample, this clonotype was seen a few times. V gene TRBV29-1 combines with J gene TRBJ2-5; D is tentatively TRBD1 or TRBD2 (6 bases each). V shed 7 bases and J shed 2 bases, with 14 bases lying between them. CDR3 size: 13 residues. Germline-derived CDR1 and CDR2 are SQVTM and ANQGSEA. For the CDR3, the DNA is TGCAGCGGAAGAGGGGGGAGGCAAGAGACCCAGTACTTC. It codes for CSGRGGRQETQYF.

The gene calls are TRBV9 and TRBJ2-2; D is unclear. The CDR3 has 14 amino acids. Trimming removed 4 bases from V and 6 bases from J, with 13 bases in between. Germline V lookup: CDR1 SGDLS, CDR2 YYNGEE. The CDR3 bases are TGTGCCAGCAGCTCCAAGGGTGGAGCCGGGGAGCTGTTTTTT. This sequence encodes CASSSKGGAGELFF.

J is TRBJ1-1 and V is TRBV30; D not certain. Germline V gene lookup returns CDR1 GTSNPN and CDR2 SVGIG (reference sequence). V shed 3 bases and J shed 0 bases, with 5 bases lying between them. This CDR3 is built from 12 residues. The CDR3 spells CAWRLVNTEAFF. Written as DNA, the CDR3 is TGTGCCTGGAGACTCGTGAACACTGAAGCTTTCTTT.

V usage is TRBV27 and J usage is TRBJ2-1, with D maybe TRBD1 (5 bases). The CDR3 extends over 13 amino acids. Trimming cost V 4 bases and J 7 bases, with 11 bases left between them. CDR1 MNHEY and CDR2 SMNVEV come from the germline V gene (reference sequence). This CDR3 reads CASSSLGPNEQFF. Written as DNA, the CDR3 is TGTGCCAGCAGTTCTTTGGGGCCGAATGAGCAGTTCTTC.

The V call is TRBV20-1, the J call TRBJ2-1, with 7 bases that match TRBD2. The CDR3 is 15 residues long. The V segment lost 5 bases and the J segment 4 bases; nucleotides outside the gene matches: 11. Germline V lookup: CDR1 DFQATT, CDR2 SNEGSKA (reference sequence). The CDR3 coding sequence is TGCAGTGCTCTAAACCAACTAGCGTCGTACAATGAGCAGTTCTTC. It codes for CSALNQLASYNEQFF.

The CDR3 loop reads CAISGSGQANSGNTIYF. The CDR3 DNA reads as TGTGCCATCAGTGGTTCGGGGCAGGCCAACTCTGGAAACACCATATATTTT. The chain is built from TRBV10-3 and TRBJ1-3, with a possible D match to TRBD1 (5 bases). Trimming pared 4 bases from V and 0 bases from J, leaving 16 bases between. The CDR3 contains 17 residues. Germline assignment: CDR1 ENHRY and CDR2 SYGVKD.

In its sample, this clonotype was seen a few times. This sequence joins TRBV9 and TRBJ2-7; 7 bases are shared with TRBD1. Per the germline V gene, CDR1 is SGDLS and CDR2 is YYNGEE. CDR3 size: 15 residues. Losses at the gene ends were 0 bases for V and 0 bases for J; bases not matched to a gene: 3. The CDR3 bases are TGTGCCAGCAGCGTAGATGGACAGGTCTCCTACGAGCAGTACTTC. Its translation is CASSVDGQVSYEQYF.

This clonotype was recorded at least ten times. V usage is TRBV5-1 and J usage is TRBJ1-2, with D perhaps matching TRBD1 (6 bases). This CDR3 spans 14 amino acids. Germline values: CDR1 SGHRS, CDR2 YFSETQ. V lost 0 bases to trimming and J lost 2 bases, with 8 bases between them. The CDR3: CASSLEGGNYGYTF. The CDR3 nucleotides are TGCGCCAGCAGCTTGGAGGGGGGCAACTATGGCTACACCTTC.

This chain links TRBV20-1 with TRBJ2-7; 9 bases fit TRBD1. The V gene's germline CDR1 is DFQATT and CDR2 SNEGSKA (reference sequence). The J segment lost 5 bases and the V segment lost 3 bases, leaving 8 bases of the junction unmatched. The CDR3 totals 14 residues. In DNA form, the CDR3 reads TGCAGTGCTAGTGGGACAGGGAAGTTCAACGAGCAGTACTTC. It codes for CSASGTGKFNEQYF.

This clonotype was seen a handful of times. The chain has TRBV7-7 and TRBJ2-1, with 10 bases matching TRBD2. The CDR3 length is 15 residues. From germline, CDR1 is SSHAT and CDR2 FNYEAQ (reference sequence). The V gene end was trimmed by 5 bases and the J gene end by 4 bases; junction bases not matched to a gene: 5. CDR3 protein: CASSGWTSGYNEQFF. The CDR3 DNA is TGTGCCAGCAGCGGATGGACTAGCGGTTACAATGAGCAGTTCTTC.

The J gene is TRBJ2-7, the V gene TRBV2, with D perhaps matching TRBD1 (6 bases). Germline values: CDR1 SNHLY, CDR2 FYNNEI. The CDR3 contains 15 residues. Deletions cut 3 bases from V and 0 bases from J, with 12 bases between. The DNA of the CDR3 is TGTGCCAGCAGTGAGGGACACCCTTACTCCTACGAGCAGTACTTC. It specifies CASSEGHPYSYEQYF.

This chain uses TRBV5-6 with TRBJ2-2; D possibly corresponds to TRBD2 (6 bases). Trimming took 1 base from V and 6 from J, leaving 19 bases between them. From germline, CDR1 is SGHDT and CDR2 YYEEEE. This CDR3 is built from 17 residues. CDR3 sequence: CASSLRRSGEVAGELFF. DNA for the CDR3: TGTGCCAGCAGCTTGCGTAGGTCGGGAGAAGTGGCCGGGGAGCTGTTTTTT.

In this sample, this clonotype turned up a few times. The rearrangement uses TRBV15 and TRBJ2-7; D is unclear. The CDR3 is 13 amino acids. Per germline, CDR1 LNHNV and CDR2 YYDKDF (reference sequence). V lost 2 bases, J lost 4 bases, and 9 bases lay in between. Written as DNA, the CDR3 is TGTGCCACCAGCAGACCCGGAAGATACGAGCAGTACTTC. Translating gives CATSRPGRYEQYF.

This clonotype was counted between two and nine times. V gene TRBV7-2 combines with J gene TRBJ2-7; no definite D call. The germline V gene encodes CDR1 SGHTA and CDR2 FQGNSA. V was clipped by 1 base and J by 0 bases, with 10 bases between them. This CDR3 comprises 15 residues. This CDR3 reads CASSLVMSSSYEQYF. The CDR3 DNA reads TGTGCCAGCAGCTTAGTGATGTCTAGCTCCTACGAGCAGTACTTC.

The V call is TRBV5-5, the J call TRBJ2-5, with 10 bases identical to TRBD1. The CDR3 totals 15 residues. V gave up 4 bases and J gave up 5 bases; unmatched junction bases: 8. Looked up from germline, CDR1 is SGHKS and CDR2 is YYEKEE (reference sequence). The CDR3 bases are TGTGCCAGCAGCAGAAAGACAGGGGGCGCCGAGACCCAGTACTTC. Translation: CASSRKTGGAETQYF.

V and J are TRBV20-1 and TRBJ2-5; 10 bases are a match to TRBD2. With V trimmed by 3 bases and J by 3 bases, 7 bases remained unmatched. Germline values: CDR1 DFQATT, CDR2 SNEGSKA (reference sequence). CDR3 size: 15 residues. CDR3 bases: TGCAGTGCTAGGGCCATTCTAGCGGGGGAAGAGACCCAGTACTTC. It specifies CSARAILAGEETQYF.

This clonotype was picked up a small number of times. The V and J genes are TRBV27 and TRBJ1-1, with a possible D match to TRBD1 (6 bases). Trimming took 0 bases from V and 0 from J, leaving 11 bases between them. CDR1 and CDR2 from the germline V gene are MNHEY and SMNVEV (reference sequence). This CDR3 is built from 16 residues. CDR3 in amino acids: CASSLSSGALNTEAFF. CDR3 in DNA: TGTGCCAGCAGTTTATCGTCAGGGGCCTTGAACACTGAAGCTTTCTTT.

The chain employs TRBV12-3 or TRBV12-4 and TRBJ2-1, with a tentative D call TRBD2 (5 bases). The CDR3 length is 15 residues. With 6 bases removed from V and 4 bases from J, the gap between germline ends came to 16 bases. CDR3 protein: CASRPGLPLYNEQFF. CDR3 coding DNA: TGTGCCAGCAGGCCAGGACTTCCACTTTACAATGAGCAGTTCTTC.

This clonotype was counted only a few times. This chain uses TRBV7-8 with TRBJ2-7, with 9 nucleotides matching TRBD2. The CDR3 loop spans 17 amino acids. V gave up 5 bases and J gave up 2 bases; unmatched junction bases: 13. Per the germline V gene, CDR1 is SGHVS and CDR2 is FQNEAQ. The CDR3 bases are TGTGCCAGCAGCCACGGTTCGTGGGGCGGGAGGGCCTACGAGCAGTACTTC. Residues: CASSHGSWGGRAYEQYF.

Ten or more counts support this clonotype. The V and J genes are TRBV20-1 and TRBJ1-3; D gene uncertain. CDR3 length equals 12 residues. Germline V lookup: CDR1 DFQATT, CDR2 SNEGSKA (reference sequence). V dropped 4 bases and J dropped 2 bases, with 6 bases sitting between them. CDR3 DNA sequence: TGCAGTGCTAAAATGGCTGGAAACACCATATATTTT. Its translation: CSAKMAGNTIYF.